This T cell receptor (beta chain) was captured in a study of blood T cell repertoires in COVID-19. Deletions cut 3 bases from V and 4 bases from J, with 15 bases between. This CDR3 region has 15 residues. CDR1 and CDR2 from the germline V gene are MDHEN and SYDVKM. The assay was immunoSEQ multiplex PCR, and TCRdb's table has in-frame clones only and misses some. This repertoire shows under 300,000 clones, 70% to 90% found once; its top ten account for 1.5% to 2%. This TCR was sampled from a woman in her fifties or sixties who had recovered from COVID-19. The sequencing sample was made of PBMCs or T cells enriched from blood (not recorded which). The V gene is TRBV28, the J gene TRBJ1-2; D is perhaps TRBD1 (6 bases). The CDR3: CASSLPGASLYGYTF. CDR3 sequence (DNA): TGTGCCAGCAGTTTGCCAGGGGCCTCCCTCTATGGCTACACCTTC.